The 12 T cell receptor beta chains below were found in one sample sequenced in a study of a mutant IDH1 vaccine in newly diagnosed glioma. Assay used: immunoSEQ multiplex PCR; TCRdb lists only in-frame clones, some missing. The data contain 40,000 to 60,000 clones, 65% to 80% of them singletons. Time point defined: week 35, safety follow-up. Doses consisted of 300 ug of mutant IDH1 20-mer peptide each, paired with topical imiquimod. Their cognate antigens are unknown. Sequences were derived from PBMCs, sampled from a glioma patient whose treatment included an IDH1 peptide vaccine. These receptor sequences come from a man aged 40-49 years with glioma.

The chain couples TRBV15 to TRBJ2-5, with D possibly matching TRBD1 (6 bases). Trimming left V 0 bases short and J 1 base short, with 9 bases between. The germline CDR1 and CDR2 sequences are LNHNV and YYDKDF (reference sequence). The CDR3 is 15 residues long. CDR3 residues: CATSREGAVQETQYF. The CDR3 nucleotides read TGTGCCACCAGCAGAGAGGGGGCGGTCCAAGAGACCCAGTACTTC.

The chain couples TRBV5-1 to TRBJ2-2; D perhaps matches TRBD1 (6 bases). V lost 4 bases and J 0 bases, leaving 10 bases between the germline ends. The CDR3 spans 15 residues. The germline V gene encodes CDR1 SGHRS and CDR2 YFSETQ. In nucleotides, the CDR3 is TGCGCCAGCAGCCTCGGGACATCGAACACCGGGGAGCTGTTTTTT. Its protein is CASSLGTSNTGELFF.

The V gene is TRBV2, the J gene TRBJ2-7; TRBD1 agrees at 8 bases. Germline V CDR1 and CDR2: SNHLY, FYNNEI. The CDR3 loop spans 14 amino acids. The V gene end was trimmed by 6 bases and the J gene end by 2 bases; junction bases not matched to a gene: 6. The chain's CDR3 is CASRSGGGTYEQYF. The CDR3 DNA sequence: TGTGCCAGCAGGTCAGGGGGCGGAACCTACGAGCAGTACTTC.

The chain links TRBV5-6 to TRBJ2-5; tentatively, D is TRBD1 (5 bases). Germline-derived CDR1 and CDR2 are SGHDT and YYEEEE. V was trimmed by 0 bases and J by 3 bases, leaving 15 bases between them. The length of the CDR3 is 16 residues. The CDR3: CASSLAWVRDKETQYF. CDR3 bases: TGTGCCAGCAGCTTGGCATGGGTCAGGGATAAAGAGACCCAGTACTTC.

The chain has TRBV10-3 and TRBJ2-7; TRBD1 matches 8 bases. Germline CDR1 reads ENHRY; CDR2 reads SYGVKD. The CDR3 extends over 13 amino acids. J lost 2 bases, V lost 6 bases, and 3 bases had no gene match. CDR3 bases: TGTGCCATCAGCGTACAGGGGGCCTACGAGCAGTACTTC. Amino acids: CAISVQGAYEQYF.

The V call is TRBV7-9, the J call TRBJ2-1; 12 bases are a match to TRBD2. Germline CDR1 and CDR2: SEHNR and FQNEAQ (reference sequence). The CDR3 covers 15 residues. V was clipped by 3 bases and J by 8 bases; unmatched bases: 5. The CDR3 region is CASSFLAGGHHEQFF. The CDR3 region has the DNA TGTGCCAGCAGCTTCCTAGCGGGGGGGCACCATGAGCAGTTCTTC. The whole variable domain, remainder taken from reference TRBV7-9 and TRBJ2-1, is DTGVSQNPRHKITKRGQNVTFRCDPISEHNRLYWYRQTLGQGPEFLTYFQNEAQLEKSRLLSDRFSAERPKGSFSTLEIQRTEQGDSAMYLCASSFLAGGHHEQFFGPGTRLTVL.

V is TRBV30 and J is TRBJ1-6; no clear D gene. The CDR3 is 13 amino acids. The germline gives CDR1 GTSNPN, CDR2 SVGIG (reference sequence). Trimming stripped 0 bases from V and 8 bases from J, with 8 bases between. The CDR3 sequence: CAWSVNEDSPLHF. In DNA form, the CDR3 reads TGTGCCTGGAGTGTAAATGAGGATTCACCCCTCCACTTT.

This clone was recorded once. The V call is TRBV30, the J call TRBJ2-5; 9 positions agree with TRBD1. J lost 1 base, V lost 3 bases, and 6 bases had no gene match. This CDR3 has 15 residues. Looked up from germline, CDR1 is GTSNPN and CDR2 is SVGIG (reference sequence). CDR3 sequence reads: CAWSGGQGGQETQYF. Written as DNA, the CDR3 is TGTGCCTGGAGCGGGGGACAGGGTGGCCAAGAGACCCAGTACTTC.

This rearrangement joins TRBV5-1 to TRBJ1-5, with 7 bases matching TRBD1. J lost 5 bases, V lost 0 bases, and 8 bases had no gene match. Germline assignment: CDR1 SGHRS and CDR2 YFSETQ. The CDR3 loop spans 16 amino acids. The CDR3 here is CASSLDPGQTHQPQHF. The CDR3 bases are TGCGCCAGCAGCTTGGACCCGGGACAGACTCATCAGCCCCAGCATTTT.

This clone was counted once. The rearrangement joins TRBV28 to TRBJ2-6; D possibly corresponds to TRBD2 (5 bases). The CDR3 has 18 amino acids. From germline, CDR1 is MDHEN and CDR2 SYDVKM. Trimming removed 6 bases at V and 0 bases at J, with 18 bases between. CDR3 region: CASRPGRTSPSGANVLTF. The CDR3 DNA reads as TGTGCCAGCAGACCCGGTCGGACTTCACCCTCTGGGGCCAACGTCCTGACTTTC.

This clone was recorded only once. The DNA for the CDR3 is TGTGCCAGCAGCGACAGGGTTCGGGGTCAGCCCCAGCATTTT. As protein: CASSDRVRGQPQHF. V and J are TRBV6-1 and TRBJ1-5, with TRBD1 identical over 7 bases. Germline assignment: CDR1 MNHNS and CDR2 SASEGT. The CDR3 has 14 residues. Trimming cost V 6 bases and J 6 bases; bases outside gene matches: 8.

The gene calls are TRBV6-1 and TRBJ1-1, with D perhaps TRBD1 (5 bases). The CDR3 loop spans 16 amino acids. Germline V gene lookup returns CDR1 MNHNS and CDR2 SASEGT. With 0 bases removed from V and 5 bases from J, the gap between germline ends came to 16 bases. The CDR3 is CASSEALQGERTEAFF. The CDR3, as DNA: TGTGCCAGCAGTGAAGCGCTTCAGGGTGAGAGGACTGAAGCTTTCTTT.